This T cell receptor beta chain is drawn from a study of OX40 agonist ivuxolimab in advanced cancers. On the study more broadly: Patients' therapy was ivuxolimab, an antibody that acts as an agonist of OX40 (CD134). One hepatocellular carcinoma and a couple of cutaneous melanoma patients partially responded. The study, taken as a whole, reports: Determination of antigen specificity was not performed for the expanded peripheral T cells.

This clone was observed a handful of times. Its cognate antigen is unknown. This CDR3 comprises 13 residues. V dropped 0 bases and J dropped 5 bases, with 7 bases sitting between them. CDR1 ENHRY and CDR2 SYGVKD come from the germline V gene. The method was immunoSEQ multiplex PCR; TCRdb's version includes in-frame clones alone and lacks a portion of them. This sample has about 58,000 clones, with 89% found just once. This sequence was found in an adult with an advanced solid tumor such as melanoma, head and neck, liver or kidney cancer. Here the sequenced sample was CD4+ or CD8+ T cells sorted from blood, taken in a trial of the OX40 agonist ivuxolimab. V is TRBV10-3 and J is TRBJ2-5, with D perhaps matching TRBD1 (5 bases). The CDR3 region is CAISESGHETQYF. The CDR3 coding sequence is TGTGCCATCAGTGAGTCGGGGCACGAGACCCAGTACTTC.